The 10 T cell receptor beta chains presented below share a single source sample, sequenced in a study of shared clonotypes between healthy human individuals. TCRdb's copy holds only in-frame clones and misses some; the assay was immunoSEQ multiplex PCR. This table holds just over 2,000,000 clones, approximately 94% found once. Naive CD8 cells lacked CD45RO and underwent positive selection for CCR7, leaving out terminally differentiated effector memory CD45RA+ cells. Sequenced material: naive CD8+ T cells sorted from blood. Receptors were obtained from a man aged 18 to 30 in good health.

This sequence joins TRBV13 and TRBJ2-7, with 9 positions matching TRBD2. After removal of 3 bases from V and 5 bases from J, the junction contained 17 bases not matched to a gene. The CDR3 totals 18 residues. CDR1 is PRHDT, CDR2 FYEKMQ, per germline (reference sequence). The CDR3 sequence is CASSLALVAGASLDEQYF. As DNA, the CDR3 is TGTGCCAGCAGCTTGGCCCTAGTAGCGGGAGCGAGTTTGGACGAGCAGTACTTC. Together with reference TRBV13 and TRBJ2-7, the CDR3 gives the full variable domain: AAGVIQSPRHLIKEKRETATLKCYPIPRHDTVYWYQQGPGQDPQFLISFYEKMQSDKGSIPDRFSAQQFSDYHSELNMSSLELGDSALYFCASSLALVAGASLDEQYFGPGTRLTVT.

Here the CDR3 reads CASSSPGLFLEQYF. Here the CDR3 DNA reads TGTGCCAGCAGTTCGCCGGGACTATTCCTCGAGCAGTACTTC. V gene TRBV11-1 combines with J gene TRBJ2-7; 7 positions match TRBD2. J was trimmed by 6 bases and V by 6 bases; bases with no gene match: 11. The germline V gene encodes CDR1 SGHAT and CDR2 FQDESV (reference sequence). This CDR3 has 14 residues.

With respect to this clone: The sample carries other DNA sequences with the same CDR3. The CDR3 loop is CASSVSGANVLTF. CDR3 nucleotides: TGTGCCAGCAGCGTATCCGGGGCCAACGTCCTGACTTTC. This chain connects TRBV9 to TRBJ2-6; D is ambiguous. The CDR3 extends over 13 amino acids. V shed 1 base and J shed 4 bases, with 3 bases lying between them. Germline values: CDR1 SGDLS, CDR2 YYNGEE.

This sequence joins TRBV5-1 and TRBJ1-1; D gene unclear. Looked up from germline, CDR1 is SGHRS and CDR2 is YFSETQ. The germline V and J ends were trimmed by 0 bases and 0 bases, with 6 bases remaining between them. The CDR3 is 14 residues long. The CDR3 loop reads CASSLVHMNTEAFF. CDR3 DNA: TGCGCCAGCAGCTTGGTTCATATGAACACTGAAGCTTTCTTT.

V usage is TRBV5-4 and J usage is TRBJ2-7; 8 positions agree with TRBD1. This CDR3 contains 14 residues. Trimming at V came to 3 bases and at J to 4 bases, leaving 6 bases not matched to a gene. CDR1 is SGHNT, CDR2 YYREEE, per germline (reference sequence). The CDR3 here is CASSSTGDWYEQYF. The CDR3, as DNA: TGTGCCAGCAGCTCGACAGGGGATTGGTACGAGCAGTACTTC.

V gene TRBV7-3 combines with J gene TRBJ2-6; D may be TRBD1 or TRBD2 (5 bases each). This CDR3 spans 14 amino acids. V shed 2 bases and J shed 4 bases, with 6 bases lying between them. Germline assignment: CDR1 SGHTA and CDR2 FQGTGA. CDR3 region: CASSLGGGANVLTF. The CDR3, as DNA: TGTGCCAGCAGCTTAGGGGGAGGGGCCAACGTCCTGACTTTC.

This sequence joins TRBV6-5 and TRBJ1-5; tentatively, D is TRBD1 (5 bases). CDR1 is MNHEY and CDR2 is SVGAGI in the germline V gene. Trimming left V 4 bases short and J 4 bases short, with 8 bases between. This CDR3 region has 13 residues. This chain's CDR3 is CASSSGKNQPQHF. Here the CDR3 DNA reads TGTGCCAGCAGTTCAGGGAAAAATCAGCCCCAGCATTTT.

The CDR3 sequence: CAILGRESSYEQYF. The CDR3 DNA reads as TGTGCCATCCTGGGGAGGGAGAGCTCCTACGAGCAGTACTTC. The rearrangement links TRBV28 to TRBJ2-7; 7 positions agree with TRBD2. With 10 bases clipped from V and 0 bases from J, the junction kept 9 bases outside the gene matches. This CDR3 spans 14 amino acids. Germline V gives CDR1 MDHEN, CDR2 SYDVKM.

V and J are TRBV28 and TRBJ2-2; 9 bases line up with TRBD2. Looked up from germline, CDR1 is MDHEN and CDR2 is SYDVKM. CDR3 length: 17 amino acids. The V segment lost 3 bases and the J segment 1 base; nucleotides outside the gene matches: 6. The CDR3 bases are TGTGCCAGCAGTTTCTTCCCTAGCGGGGTGAACACCGGGGAGCTGTTTTTT. Its translation: CASSFFPSGVNTGELFF.

V gene TRBV29-1 combines with J gene TRBJ2-7; the D is unclear. This CDR3 spans 13 amino acids. Germline lookup yields CDR1 SQVTM and CDR2 ANQGSEA. V was pared by 4 bases and J by 1 base, with 11 bases between. DNA of the CDR3: TGCAGCGTTGTTGCCAGGTTTTCCTACGAGCAGTACTTC. It translates to CSVVARFSYEQYF.